A selection of T cell receptor beta chains follows, all from one sample in a study of beta chain features in type 1 diabetes. TCRdb keeps only in-frame clones here, not all; method: immunoSEQ multiplex PCR. The repertoire has hundreds of thousands of clones, around an eighth of them found once; the top ten carry 0.022%. The material sequenced was naive CD4+ T cells from blood. All receptors derive from a man younger than 35 with type 1 diabetes. The CDR3 runs from the conserved cysteine through the conserved F or W. D genes are given only for firm matches. Clone size is not always given. Where it is, it says once, few, many or a class for expanded clones.

>-|-|12|TRBJ2-7|TRBV19
CASRNRDYEQYF
TGTGCCAGTCGAAACAGGGACTACGAGCAGTACTTC
>-|-|12|TRBJ1-6|TRBV5-4
CASSSQDSPLHF
TGTGCCAGCAGCTCTCAAGATTCACCCCTCCACTTT
>-|-|15|TRBJ2-3|TRBV7-9
CASSPDRPSTDTQYF
TGTGCCAGCAGCCCAGACAGGCCTAGCACAGATACGCAGTATTTT
>-|few|14|TRBJ1-4|TRBV25-1
CASSEFRENEKLFF
TGTGCCAGCAGTGAATTTCGGGAGAATGAAAAACTGTTTTTT
>-|few|15|TRBJ2-3|TRBV6-1
CASSEAGARTDTQYF
TGTGCCAGCAGTGAAGCAGGGGCCCGCACAGATACGCAGTATTTT
>-|-|12|TRBJ2-2|TRBV6-5
CASRTYRGELFF
TGTGCCAGTCGAACTTACCGCGGGGAGCTGTTTTTT
>-|few|14|TRBJ2-4|TRBV5-6
CASSLVGGKNIQYF
TGTGCCAGCAGCTTGGTAGGAGGTAAAAACATTCAGTACTTC
>TRBD1|few|13|TRBJ1-2|TRBV5-6
CASSRTTGYGYTF
TGTGCCAGCAGCCGAACGACAGGGTATGGCTACACCTTC
>TRBD1|-|15|TRBJ2-7|TRBV30
CAWRPRDRRTYEQYF
TGTGCCTGGAGGCCCCGGGACAGGAGAACTTACGAGCAGTACTTC
>TRBD1|-|13|TRBJ1-2|TRBV25-1
CASSRDRVDGYTF
TGTGCCAGCAGCCGGGACAGGGTGGATGGCTACACCTTC
>-|few|13|TRBJ1-1|TRBV28
CASSTGTNTEAFF
TGTGCCAGCAGTACCGGGACGAACACTGAAGCTTTCTTT
>TRBD2|few|15|TRBJ2-5|TRBV15
CATSRLVAGEETQYF
TGTGCCACCAGCAGGCTCGTAGCGGGGGAAGAGACCCAGTACTTC
>TRBD1|-|15|TRBJ1-3|TRBV25-1
CASRKTGKGGNTIYF
TGTGCCAGCAGAAAGACAGGGAAAGGTGGAAACACCATATATTTT
>-|few|12|TRBJ1-1|TRBV10-3
CAISGGNTEAFF
TGTGCCATCAGTGGAGGGAACACTGAAGCTTTCTTT
>-|-|13|TRBJ2-2|TRBV30
CAWSRINTGELFF
TGTGCCTGGAGTCGCATCAACACCGGGGAGCTGTTTTTT
>-|few|14|TRBJ1-4|TRBV5-1
CASSDSATNEKLFF
TGCGCCAGCAGCGATAGTGCAACTAATGAAAAACTGTTTTTT
>-|few|14|TRBJ1-6|TRBV2
CASSDGSYNSPLHF
TGTGCCAGCTCGGACGGCTCCTATAATTCACCCCTCCACTTT
>-|few|13|TRBJ2-5|TRBV30
CAWSGASWETQYF
TGTGCCTGGAGTGGGGCTAGTTGGGAGACCCAGTACTTC
>-|-|14|TRBJ1-1|TRBV6-5
CASNRGVMNTEAFF
TGTGCCAGCAACCGGGGTGTCATGAACACTGAAGCTTTCTTT
>-|-|12|TRBJ1-5|TRBV7-9
CASTRGDQPQHF
TGTGCCAGCACCCGGGGGGATCAGCCCCAGCATTTT
>TRBD1|-|13|TRBJ1-1|TRBV29-1
CSETTGATTEAFF
TGCAGCGAAACTACAGGGGCGACCACTGAAGCTTTCTTT
>-|-|14|TRBJ1-1|TRBV6-5
CASTAAGAGTEAFF
TGTGCCAGCACCGCGGCAGGGGCAGGGACTGAAGCTTTCTTT
>-|few|13|TRBJ1-1|TRBV10-1
CASSANKVTEAFF
TGCGCCAGCAGTGCTAACAAGGTGACTGAAGCTTTCTTT
>-|few|11|TRBJ1-1|TRBV7-9
CASSPELEAFF
TGTGCCAGCAGCCCAGAGCTAGAAGCTTTCTTT
>TRBD1|-|13|TRBJ1-2|TRBV9
CASNRGTGYGYTF
TGTGCCAGCAACCGGGGGACAGGCTATGGCTACACCTTC
>-|-|14|TRBJ2-5|TRBV4-2
CASSQTGSQETQYF
TGTGCCAGCAGCCAAACAGGGTCCCAAGAGACCCAGTACTTC
>-|-|15|TRBJ1-5|TRBV23-1
CASSQSQGRNQPQHF
TGCGCCAGCAGTCAATCACAGGGTAGGAATCAGCCCCAGCATTTT
>-|-|15|TRBJ1-5|TRBV19
CASARDIPWGQPQHF
TGTGCCAGCGCCCGGGACATACCTTGGGGTCAGCCCCAGCATTTT
>-|few|11|TRBJ1-1|TRBV29-1
CSPGGVAEAFF
TGCAGCCCGGGGGGCGTAGCTGAAGCTTTCTTT
>-|few|16|TRBJ1-2|TRBV13
CASSWQGTDDNYGYTF
TGTGCCAGCAGCTGGCAGGGGACGGATGATAACTATGGCTACACCTTC
>-|-|14|TRBJ1-5|TRBV6-6
CASSPGLGNQPQHF
TGTGCCAGCAGTCCGGGCCTCGGGAATCAGCCCCAGCATTTT
>-|few|11|TRBJ2-5|TRBV19
CASSIRETQYF
TGTGCCAGTAGTATTAGAGAGACCCAGTACTTC
>-|-|14|TRBJ2-5|TRBV7-6
CASSLNSDGGSQYF
TGTGCCAGCAGCTTAAACAGTGATGGTGGAAGCCAGTACTTC
>-|few|12|TRBJ1-6|TRBV5-4
CASSLGDSPLHF
TGTGCCAGCAGCTTAGGGGATTCACCCCTCCACTTT
>-|few|15|TRBJ2-2|TRBV5-1
CASSLGHSNTGELFF
TGCGCCAGCAGCTTAGGGCATTCGAACACCGGGGAGCTGTTTTTT
>TRBD2|-|18|TRBJ2-3|TRBV13
CASSSRTSGGTTTDTQYF
TGTGCCAGCAGCTCCCGGACTAGCGGGGGCACCACCACAGATACGCAGTATTTT
>-|few|10|TRBJ1-2|TRBV29-1
CSVGTDGYTF
TGCAGCGTTGGGACAGATGGCTACACCTTC
>-|-|15|TRBJ1-6|TRBV9
CASSKGDGYNSPLHF
TGTGCCAGCAGCAAGGGAGACGGTTATAATTCACCCCTCCACTTT
>-|-|13|TRBJ1-2|TRBV5-4
CASSLVESYGYTF
TGTGCCAGCAGCTTGGTCGAATCCTATGGCTACACCTTC
>-|-|14|TRBJ2-2|TRBV5-6
CASSGRANTGELFF
TGTGCCAGCAGTGGCAGAGCGAACACCGGGGAGCTGTTTTTT
>-|-|13|TRBJ1-1|TRBV2
CASSEESNTEAFF
TGTGCCAGCAGTGAGGAGTCGAACACTGAAGCTTTCTTT
>-|few|15|TRBJ2-1|TRBV2
CASSALSAGGQEQFF
TGTGCCAGCAGTGCTTTGTCGGCCGGCGGGCAAGAGCAGTTCTTC
>TRBD1|-|15|TRBJ1-1|TRBV6-5
CASSYQTGLNTEAFF
TGTGCCAGCAGTTACCAGACAGGGTTGAACACTGAAGCTTTCTTT
>TRBD1|few|16|TRBJ2-2|TRBV7-9
CASSSWGQSNTGELFF
TGTGCCAGCAGCTCATGGGGACAGTCGAACACCGGGGAGCTGTTTTTT
>-|-|12|TRBJ1-2|TRBV30
CAWTGVNYGYTF
TGTGCCTGGACAGGGGTAAACTATGGCTACACCTTC
>-|-|12|TRBJ2-1|TRBV5-1
CASSTQGNEQFF
TGCGCCAGCAGCACGCAGGGGAATGAGCAGTTCTTC
>TRBD1|-|18|TRBJ1-5|TRBV18
CASSPGTGLVFSNQPQHF
TGTGCCAGCTCACCAGGGACAGGGCTTGTGTTTAGCAATCAGCCCCAGCATTTT
>-|-|15|TRBJ1-4|TRBV9
CASSAGFRDNEKLFF
TGTGCCAGCAGCGCTGGCTTTAGGGATAATGAAAAACTGTTTTTT
>-|-|13|TRBJ2-5|TRBV10-3
CAIRLGEWETQYF
TGTGCCATCCGTCTGGGGGAATGGGAGACCCAGTACTTC
>-|-|12|TRBJ1-1|TRBV30
CAWSVRNTEAFF
TGTGCCTGGAGTGTTAGAAACACTGAAGCTTTCTTT
>TRBD1|-|15|TRBJ1-5|TRBV9
CASSPSTGTGQPQHF
TGTGCCAGCAGCCCCTCGACAGGGACAGGGCAGCCCCAGCATTTT
>TRBD1|-|14|TRBJ2-5|TRBV6-5
CASGQGSLRGTQYF
TGTGCCAGCGGACAGGGGTCTCTTAGGGGGACCCAGTACTTC
>-|few|14|TRBJ2-7|TRBV29-1
CSVEGQAPLYEQYF
TGCAGCGTTGAAGGACAGGCCCCTCTATACGAGCAGTACTTC